This T cell receptor beta chain stems from a study of cytomegalovirus exposure and HLA in healthy donors. Study-level results: Among the most significant clusters, several appeared linked to common viral pathogens in a later analysis.

Both 60 Vbeta primers and 13 Jbeta primers went into the PCR. The method was immunoSEQ multiplex PCR; TCRdb's version includes in-frame clones alone and lacks a portion of them. Altogether 150,000 or so clones are present, 84% being singletons, with the ten largest covering around 0.41%. There were likely unrecorded immune exposures, though donors were nominally healthy when sampled. Concerning this clone: Its cognate antigen is unknown.

The origin of this receptor is a boy younger than 10 in good health and CMV-seronegative. The source material was PBMCs.

CDR3 protein: CASSDPDDRDPYEQYF. In DNA form, the CDR3 reads TGCGCCAGCAGTGACCCTGACGACAGGGACCCCTACGAGCAGTACTTC. The chain combines TRBV10-2 with TRBJ2-7; 7 bases are shared with TRBD1. With 3 bases clipped from V and 2 bases from J, the junction kept 10 bases outside the gene matches. The CDR3 contains 16 residues. Germline-derived CDR1 and CDR2 are WSHSY and SAAADI.